This paragraph covers one T cell receptor beta chain sequence. Using immunoSEQ multiplex PCR, the repertoire was profiled, and TCRdb retains in-frame clones only, with some absent. The table lists about 30,000 clones, around 76% of them singletons. This entry is derived from a study of STAT5B mutations in CD4+ large granular lymphocyte leukemia. About the research overall: Among healthy controls, a particular HLA allele went with more CDR3 'QG' motifs.

The CDR3 extends over 15 amino acids. Germline V gene lookup returns CDR1 KGHSH and CDR2 LQKENI. V was pared by 6 bases and J by 0 bases, with 13 bases between. The J gene is TRBJ2-3, the V gene TRBV18; D is ambiguous. The receptor was derived from a human donor in good health. The material sequenced was CD4+ T cells from blood buffy coats. The CDR3 region is CASSAGLLSTDTQYF. In DNA, the CDR3 is TGTGCCAGCTCGGCAGGTCTTTTGAGCACAGATACGCAGTATTTT.